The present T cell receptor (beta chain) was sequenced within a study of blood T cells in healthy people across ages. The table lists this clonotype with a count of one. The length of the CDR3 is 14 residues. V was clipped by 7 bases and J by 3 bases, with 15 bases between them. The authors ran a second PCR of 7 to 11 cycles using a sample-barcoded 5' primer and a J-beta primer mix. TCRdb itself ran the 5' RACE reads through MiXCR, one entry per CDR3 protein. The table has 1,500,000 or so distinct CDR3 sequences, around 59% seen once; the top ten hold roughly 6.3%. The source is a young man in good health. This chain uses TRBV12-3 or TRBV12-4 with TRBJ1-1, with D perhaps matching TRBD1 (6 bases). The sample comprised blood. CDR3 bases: TGTGCCAGCATTACAACAGGGTACCACACTGAAGCTTTCTTT. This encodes CASITTGYHTEAFF.